This TCR beta chain comes out of a study of identical twins. TCRdb recomputed calls from the 5' RACE reads with MiXCR, one row per CDR3 protein. The data contain around 1.7 million distinct CDR3 sequences, about 32% of them seen just once; the ten biggest clones take up about 0.25%. Sequencing was performed on cord blood. This clonotype originated in a newborn girl in good health.

The CDR3 DNA reads as TGCGCCAGCAGGAACCCCTTGGGGGCGGGAACTGAAGCTTTCTTT. It yields the protein CASRNPLGAGTEAFF. This chain links TRBV4-1 with TRBJ1-1; tentative D call: TRBD1 (6 bases). The CDR3 runs to 15 residues. CDR1 and CDR2 from the germline V gene are MGHRA and YSYEKL. V was shortened by 6 bases and J by 5 bases, with 19 bases between the two germline ends.